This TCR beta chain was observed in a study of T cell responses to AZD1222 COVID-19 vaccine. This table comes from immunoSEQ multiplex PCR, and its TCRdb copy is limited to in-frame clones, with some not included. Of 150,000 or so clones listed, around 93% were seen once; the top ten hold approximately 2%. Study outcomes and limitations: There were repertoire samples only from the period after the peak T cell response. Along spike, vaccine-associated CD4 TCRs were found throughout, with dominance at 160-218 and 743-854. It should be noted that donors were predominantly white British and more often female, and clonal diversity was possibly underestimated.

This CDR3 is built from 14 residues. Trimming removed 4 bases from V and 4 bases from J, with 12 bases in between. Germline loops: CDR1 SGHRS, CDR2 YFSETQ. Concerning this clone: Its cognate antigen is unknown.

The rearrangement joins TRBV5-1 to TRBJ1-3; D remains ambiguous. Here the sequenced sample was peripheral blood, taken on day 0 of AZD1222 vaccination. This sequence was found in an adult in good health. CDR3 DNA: TGCGCCAGCAGCGAACGGGCAGGAGGAAACACCATATATTTT. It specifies CASSERAGGNTIYF.